This T cell receptor beta chain was captured in a study of T-cell reconstitution after alpha-beta-depleted transplantation in children. A few counts support this clonotype. Unique molecular identifiers featured in how the TCRbeta library was prepared. Each CDR3 protein gets one entry after TCRdb re-called the PCR reads with MiXCR. This table holds about 610,000 distinct CDR3 sequences, under 12% found once. Trimming pared 1 base from V and 0 bases from J, leaving 13 bases between. The CDR3 contains 17 residues. Germline assignment: CDR1 LGHDT and CDR2 YNNKEL (reference sequence). The V gene is TRBV3-1, the J gene TRBJ1-3; possibly TRBD1 for D (6 bases). The material sequenced was PBMCs from the stem cell graft donor, taken from the stem cell graft. The clonotype was recovered from a human donor who donated a stem cell graft to a child with acute myeloid leukemia. The CDR3 loop reads CASSQGKGGISGNTIYF. The CDR3 bases are TGTGCCAGCAGCCAAGGGAAGGGGGGAATCTCTGGAAACACCATATATTTT. Full variable domain (remainder filled in from reference TRBV3-1 and TRBJ1-3): DTAVSQTPKYLVTQMGNDKSIKCEQNLGHDTMYWYKQDSKKFLKIMFSYNNKELIINETVPNRFSPKSPDKAHLNLHINSLELGDSAVYFCASSQGKGGISGNTIYFGEGSWLTVV.